The clone carrying this T cell receptor (beta chain) was observed many times. According to the study, TCR beta libraries were built with iRepertoire HTBI primers and CDR3-region Arm-PCR. TCRdb called the multiplex PCR reads again in MiXCR, with one record for every CDR3 protein. The sample has roughly 260,000 distinct CDR3 sequences, 15% to 20% seen once. Documented time point: newly diagnosed GD, antithyroid drugs for less than 3 months. With RNA extracted from PBMCs as input, the TCR library was made. In germline, CDR1 is SGDLS, CDR2 YYNGEE. V was clipped by 2 bases and J by 3 bases, with 8 bases between them. The CDR3 extends over 13 amino acids. These data are taken from a study of regulatory T cells in long-lasting Graves disease. The same sample was also studied in work on T cells in Graves' hyperthyroidism and ophthalmopathy. That work contributes: It was uncontrolled infection, other autoimmune disease, pregnancy or lactation that excluded patients.

The chain joins TRBV9 to TRBJ1-1; D not resolved. This sample comprised peripheral blood mononuclear cells (PBMCs), obtained at new diagnosis, from a patient treated with antithyroid drugs. The origin of this receptor is a woman in her 30s with Graves disease. CDR3 sequence reads: CASSVGGYTEAFF. The CDR3 region has the DNA TGTGCCAGCAGCGTCGGTGGTTACACTGAAGCTTTCTTT.